Described below is a single T cell receptor beta chain sequence and its context. The sample holds a few counts of this clone. Its antigen is unknown. No much larger clonotype is one base removed from it; base qualities were not supplied. The V and J ends are trimmed by 3 bases and 8 bases, leaving 8 bases between them. Reading the germline V gene gives CDR1 SGHTA and CDR2 FQGNSA. The CDR3 holds 12 amino acids from the cysteine to the phenylalanine. Solely the CDR3 DNA is kept, with 36 bases framed from the first base. The intended sense of this specimen's time point label: 20 to 30 months on ibrutinib. For TCR beta library preparation, about 2 micrograms of genomic DNA were isolated from cryopreserved PBMCs. High-throughput TCR beta sequencing was performed on longitudinal blood samples from CLL patients receiving ibrutinib monotherapy. The patients took part in an open-label, single-center phase 2 trial of ibrutinib monotherapy.

This sample was included in a study of cytotoxic CD8 clonotypes in ibrutinib-treated CLL (dated by TCRdb to the early 2020s). Concerning the study at large: The cohort was composed of 11 relapsed/refractory and around 14 treatment-naive patients; IGHV unmutated status was identified in around 17 patients. On average, each sample yielded 270,000 or so productive templates and about 94,000 productive rearrangements. All remission and progressive disease samples were collected while patients were still receiving ibrutinib. The response samples were drawn at a median of roughly eleven months into treatment, with a range of roughly 6 to 36 months. Partial responses were observed in 24 patients and complete responses in 2; after a median follow-up of 68 months, remission was maintained in 15 or so patients and progression was observed in approximately 12. Longitudinal samples were available for 26 of the 86 trial participants. Cryopreserved peripheral blood mononuclear cells were collected at three points: before therapy, at response, and at either sustained remission or disease progression.

A MiSeq instrument was used for deep resolution sequencing, which targeted depths ranging from 1 in 1 million up to 1 in 200,000 T cells, with coverage averaging 10x for each clonotype. TCR beta libraries were generated with the immunoSEQ hsTCRB Kit. The original methods were these. The data were analyzed with ImmunoSEQ Analyzer and ImmunoSEQ Data Assistant, and V, D and J gene assignments followed IMGT definitions. Clonality, with values ranging from 0 to 1, was calculated as one minus the normalized Shannon entropy of productive rearrangement frequencies. Only overrepresented clonotypes making up at least 0.05% of the repertoire of each patient were included in the public clonotype analysis. Approximately 13 age-matched healthy donor repertoires from immuneACCESS served as clonality controls. Sourced from immuneACCESS, this table was stored by TCRdb with only in-frame sequences that have V and J called. A share of the clones is absent; for the studies checked, an unresolved V gene accounts for under half, and the remainder has no known explanation. From that table come the V and J calls and clone size; the DNA was used to work out D and trimming. The sample has hundreds of thousands of clones on record, less than 75% of them singletons. The ten largest clones take up 15% of the sample.

The study at large found these results: Clonality increased at ibrutinib response, stayed stable in sustained remission, and fell back toward baseline at progression. Lymph node repertoires were not examined, and the timing of sampling was not matched between patients in sustained remission and those whose disease progressed. Baseline clonality was found to be higher than that of age-matched healthy donors and was strongly correlated with circulating CD8+ T-cell counts. Public clonotypes were found to be uncommon and were observed to contract or remain stable during treatment; the increase in clonality was shown to reflect expansion of private clonotypes at ibrutinib response.

The sequencing here drew on PBMCs, taken after 24 months of ibrutinib treatment. This TCR was sampled from a human donor with chronic lymphocytic leukemia. This chain is built from TRBV7-2 and TRBJ2-1; the D gene remains uncertain. The nucleotide sequence reads TGTGCCAGCAGCTTTCTTGAAGATGAGCAGTTCTTC. Its translation reads: CASSFLEDEQFF.